A single sample is the source of the 18 T cell receptor beta chains below, sequenced in a study of blood T cell repertoires in COVID-19. Data came from immunoSEQ multiplex PCR; TCRdb stores just in-frame clones and leaves some out. The table includes about 250,000 clones, roughly 90% detected once. Sequenced sample: PBMCs or T cells enriched from blood (not recorded which). The receptors stem from a man in his forties who had recovered from COVID-19.

This clone occurred once. V usage is TRBV3-1 (or the pseudogene TRBV3-2) and J usage is TRBJ1-1; 8 positions match TRBD1. With 6 bases clipped from V and 3 bases from J, the junction kept 6 bases outside the gene matches. Germline-derived CDR1 and CDR2 are LGHDT and YNNKEL (reference sequence). The CDR3 sequence is 14 residues long. DNA of the CDR3: TGTGCCAGCAGGCTACAGGGGGGGGACACTGAAGCTTTCTTT. Translating it yields CASRLQGGDTEAFF.

The chain carries TRBV5-8 and TRBJ2-5; TRBD1 matches 11 bases. V shed 2 bases, J shed 6 bases, and the junction held 9 bases outside the gene matches. The CDR3 sequence is 16 residues long. The germline V gene has CDR1 SGHTS and CDR2 YDEGEE. The CDR3 is CASSFSWTGGRKTQYF. The CDR3 bases are TGTGCCAGCAGCTTTTCTTGGACAGGGGGCAGGAAGACCCAGTACTTC.

The V and J genes are TRBV3-1 (or the pseudogene TRBV3-2) and TRBJ2-1, with 10 bases aligning to TRBD2. Germline V gene sequence: CDR1 LGHDT, CDR2 YNNKEL (reference sequence). V lost 0 bases to trimming and J lost 8 bases; unmatched junction nucleotides: 7. CDR3 size: 16 residues. In DNA form, the CDR3 reads TGTGCCAGCAGCCAAGATTTACTAGCGGGGACCTATGAGCAGTTCTTC. Translating gives CASSQDLLAGTYEQFF.

The V call is TRBV4-1, the J call TRBJ2-1; TRBD2 matches at 7 bases. The CDR3 sequence is 17 residues long. Germline CDR1 and CDR2: MGHRA and YSYEKL. V dropped 4 bases and J dropped 3; count of bases not matched to a gene: 12. The CDR3 reads CASSLMGGGSVYNEQFF. CDR3 coding DNA: TGCGCCAGCAGCCTTATGGGGGGGGGTTCGGTCTACAATGAGCAGTTCTTC.

This clone was observed a few times. One junction end does not reproduce the germline sequence, and a read error may be involved. V usage is TRBV11-3 and J usage is TRBJ1-5; possible D gene TRBD1, 5 bases. Germline V gene lookup returns CDR1 SGHNT and CDR2 YENEEA. The length of the CDR3 is 14 residues. In nucleotides, the CDR3 is TGTGCCAGCACCTTACCCAGGGTCAATCAGCCCCAGCATTTT. The encoded protein is CASTLPRVNQPQHF.

Only one count was recorded for this clone. The chain is built from TRBV15 and TRBJ2-5; perhaps TRBD1 as D (6 bases). V was cut by 1 base and J by 0 bases, with 9 bases left in between. The CDR3 sequence is 15 residues long. CDR1 LNHNV and CDR2 YYDKDF come from the germline V gene (reference sequence). CDR3 in amino acids: CATSRGRQDQETQYF. The CDR3 DNA follows: TGTGCCACCAGCAGAGGACGACAGGACCAAGAGACCCAGTACTTC.

The chain carries TRBV3-1 (or the pseudogene TRBV3-2) and TRBJ2-2; D is undetermined. In germline, CDR1 is LGHDT, CDR2 YNNKEL (reference sequence). Trimming cost V 6 bases and J 8 bases, with 16 bases left between them. The CDR3 has 14 amino acids. The CDR3: CASRPDITGGELFF. Here the CDR3 DNA reads TGTGCCAGCAGACCCGACATCACCGGTGGGGAGCTGTTTTTT.

The genes are TRBV20-1 and TRBJ2-2; D is ambiguous. This CDR3 comprises 13 residues. Trimming took off 3 bases at V and 4 bases at J, with 9 bases between the two ends. The germline V gene has CDR1 DFQATT and CDR2 SNEGSKA (reference sequence). The CDR3 loop reads CSASQGGTGELFF. The CDR3 coding sequence is TGCAGTGCTAGTCAAGGCGGCACCGGGGAGCTGTTTTTT.

Many counts were recorded for this clone. Mismatch with germline at one junction end may stem from a read error. The chain has TRBV29-1 and TRBJ2-1; 11 bases are a match to TRBD2. This CDR3 spans 15 amino acids. CDR1 SQVTM and CDR2 ANQGSEA come from the germline V gene. CDR3: CSVEALAGGSDEQFF. CDR3 nucleotide sequence: TGCAGCGTGGAAGCTCTAGCGGGAGGCTCCGATGAGCAGTTCTTC.

The chain joins TRBV4-3 to TRBJ1-3, with D perhaps matching TRBD1 (5 bases). The CDR3 extends over 16 amino acids. V lost 4 bases, J lost 3 bases, and 16 bases lay in between. Germline CDR1 and CDR2: LGHNA and YSLEER. The CDR3 loop reads CASSLHLGGSGNTIYF. CDR3 sequence (DNA): TGCGCCAGCAGCCTCCACCTGGGGGGAAGTGGAAACACCATATATTTT.

This chain joins TRBV4-1 and TRBJ1-5; possibly TRBD1 for D (5 bases). The length of the CDR3 is 16 residues. V was cut by 0 bases and J by 3 bases, with 12 bases left in between. Germline V lookup: CDR1 MGHRA, CDR2 YSYEKL. The CDR3 loop reads CASSQEQAINNQPQHF. CDR3 sequence (DNA): TGCGCCAGCAGCCAAGAACAGGCGATAAACAATCAGCCCCAGCATTTT.

The genes are TRBV5-6 and TRBJ2-1; 14 bases align to TRBD2. CDR3 length: 14 amino acids. Germline V gene data show CDR1 as SGHDT and CDR2 as YYEEEE. V was pared by 4 bases and J by 13 bases, with 7 bases of the junction left unmatched. The CDR3 reads CASSPTSGGARQFF. The CDR3 coding sequence is TGTGCCAGCAGCCCGACTAGCGGGGGGGCCCGCCAGTTCTTC.

The rearrangement joins TRBV19 to TRBJ2-5, with 7 nucleotides matching TRBD1. Looked up from germline, CDR1 is LNHDA and CDR2 is SQIVND (reference sequence). V shed 9 bases and J 2 bases; nucleotides not matched to a gene: 9. The CDR3 spans 14 residues. CDR3 nucleotides: TGTGCCAGGGCCCGCAGGGACAGACAAGAGACCCAGTACTTC. Protein sequence: CARARRDRQETQYF. The complete variable domain, with remaining parts taken from reference TRBV19 and TRBJ2-5, reads DGGITQSPKYLFRKEGQNVTLSCEQNLNHDAMYWYRQDPGQGLRLIYYSQIVNDFQKGDIAEGYSVSREKKESFPLTVTSAQKNPTAFYLCARARRDRQETQYFGPGTRLLVL.

The chain uses TRBV7-8 and TRBJ1-1; 8 bases are shared with TRBD1. The junction had 10 bases not matched to a gene; V was cut back by 5 bases and J by 5 bases. CDR1 and CDR2 from the germline V gene are SGHVS and FQNEAQ. The CDR3 is made up of 15 amino acids. CDR3 residues: CASSLIDRGATEAFF. CDR3 bases: TGTGCCAGCAGCCTAATCGACAGGGGAGCGACTGAAGCTTTCTTT.

V is TRBV7-3 and J is TRBJ1-1, with 7 bases fitting TRBD1. The CDR3 consists of 16 residues. The V and J ends lost 8 bases and 1 base, in that order; junction bases with no gene match: 13. Looked up from germline, CDR1 is SGHTA and CDR2 is FQGTGA. The CDR3 loop is CASSRDRSSRNTEAFF. For the CDR3, the DNA is TGTGCCAGCTCCAGGGACAGATCTTCGCGGAACACTGAAGCTTTCTTT.

The CDR3 DNA is TGTGCCACCAGCAGAGAGCCCCCGACTAGCGGGGCATACCAAGAGACCCAGTACTTC. Translation: CATSREPPTSGAYQETQYF. This chain links TRBV15 with TRBJ2-5; 11 bases map to TRBD2. The length of the CDR3 is 19 residues. Per germline, CDR1 LNHNV and CDR2 YYDKDF (reference sequence). The V segment lost 0 bases and the J segment 0 bases; nucleotides outside the gene matches: 9.

The chain links TRBV7-8 to TRBJ2-5; weak D call: TRBD1 (5 bases). CDR1 and CDR2 (germline): SGHVS, FQNEAQ. The CDR3 runs to 15 residues. Between the trimmed V and J ends, which lost 0 bases and 6 bases, there was a span of 14 bases. CDR3 amino acids: CASSLAELRGQTQYF. Written as DNA, the CDR3 is TGTGCCAGCAGCTTAGCGGAATTAAGGGGCCAGACCCAGTACTTC.

The rearrangement links TRBV7-3 to TRBJ2-1; D is unresolved. In germline, CDR1 is SGHTA, CDR2 FQGTGA. This CDR3 is 13 amino acids long. V was cut by 2 bases and J by 10 bases, with 12 bases left in between. CDR3 sequence reads: CASSLHPRREQFF. DNA of the CDR3: TGTGCCAGCAGCTTACATCCTAGGCGCGAGCAGTTCTTC.